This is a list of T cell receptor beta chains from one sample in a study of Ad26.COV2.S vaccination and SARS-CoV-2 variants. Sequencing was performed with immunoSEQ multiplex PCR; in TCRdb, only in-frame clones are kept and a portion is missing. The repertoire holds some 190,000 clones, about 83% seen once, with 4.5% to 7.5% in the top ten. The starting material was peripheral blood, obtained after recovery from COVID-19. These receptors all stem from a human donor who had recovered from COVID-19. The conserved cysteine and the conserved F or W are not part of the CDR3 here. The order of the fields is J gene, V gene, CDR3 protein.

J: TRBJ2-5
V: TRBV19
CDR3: ASSITGSQETQY

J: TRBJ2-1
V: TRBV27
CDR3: ASRGAGGSGNEQF

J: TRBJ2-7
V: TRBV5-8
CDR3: ASSPSQGISNTYEQY

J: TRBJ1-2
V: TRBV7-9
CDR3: ASSLEGFYGYT

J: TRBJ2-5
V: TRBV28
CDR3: ASSLETQY

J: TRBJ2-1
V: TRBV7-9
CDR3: ASSLAQSYNEQF

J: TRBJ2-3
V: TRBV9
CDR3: ASSVDRGRVIDTQY

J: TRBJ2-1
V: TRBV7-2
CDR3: ASSPSGISYNEQF

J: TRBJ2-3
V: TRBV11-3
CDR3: ASSLAGSSTDTQY

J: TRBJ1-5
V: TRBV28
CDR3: ASSGLTGASNQPQH

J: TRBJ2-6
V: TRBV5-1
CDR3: ASSDPDGIHKVLT

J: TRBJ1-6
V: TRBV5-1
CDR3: ASSWSRTGMNSPLH

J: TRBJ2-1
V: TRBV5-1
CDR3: ASSFRVEQF

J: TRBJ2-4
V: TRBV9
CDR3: ASSVEGVPKNIQY

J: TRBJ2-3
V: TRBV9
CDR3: ASSDSRGLGTQY

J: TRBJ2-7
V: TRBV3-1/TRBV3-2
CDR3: ASSQWGGRDYEQY

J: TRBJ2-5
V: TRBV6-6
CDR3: ATGGAGGLQETQY

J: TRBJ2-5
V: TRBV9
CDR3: ASSAGLLEETQY

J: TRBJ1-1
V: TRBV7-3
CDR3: ASSLQGSQTEAF

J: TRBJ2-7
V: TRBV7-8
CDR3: ASSPYSGGAYEQY

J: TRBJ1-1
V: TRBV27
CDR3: ASSPRQGARTEAF

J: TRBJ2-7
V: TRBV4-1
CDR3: ASSRGQSYEQY

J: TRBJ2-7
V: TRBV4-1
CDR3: ASSQEVAWSFGENEQY

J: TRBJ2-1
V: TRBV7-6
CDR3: ASSWGTAGYNEQF

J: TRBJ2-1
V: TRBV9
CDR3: ASSVELFTGSYNEQF

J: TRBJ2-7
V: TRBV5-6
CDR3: ASSSPGLPSYEQY

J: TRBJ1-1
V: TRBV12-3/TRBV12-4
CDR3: ASSFRLNTEAF

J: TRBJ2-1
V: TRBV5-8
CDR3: ASSSGTGVYEQF

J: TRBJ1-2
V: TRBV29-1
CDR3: SVEFSGQGADYGYT

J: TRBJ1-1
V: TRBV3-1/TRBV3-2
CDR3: ASSPWTENTEAF

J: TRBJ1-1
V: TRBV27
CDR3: ASSLPLRQRSYTEAF

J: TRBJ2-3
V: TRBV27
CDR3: ASSFPDFRRSDTQY

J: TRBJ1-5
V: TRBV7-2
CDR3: ASSQRGDQPQH

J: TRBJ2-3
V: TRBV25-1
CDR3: ASSDTSGGKYTQY

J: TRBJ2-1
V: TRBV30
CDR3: AWGFVYNEQF

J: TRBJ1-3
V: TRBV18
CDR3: ASSPTELSGNTIY

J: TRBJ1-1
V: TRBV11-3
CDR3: ASSLRGANTEAF

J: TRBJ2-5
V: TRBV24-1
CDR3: ATSDLGETQY

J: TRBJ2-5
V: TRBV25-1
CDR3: ASSERGLRTETQY

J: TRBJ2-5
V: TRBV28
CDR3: ASSPGQEETQY

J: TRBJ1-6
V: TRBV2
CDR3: ASTQSGTGKSPLH

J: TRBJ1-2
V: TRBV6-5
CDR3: ASSYGQNYGYT

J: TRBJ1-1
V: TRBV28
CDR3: ASSEVNTEAF

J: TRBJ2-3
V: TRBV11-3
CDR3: ASSLLGGDTDTQY

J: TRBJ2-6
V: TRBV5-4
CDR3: ASTFSGANVLT

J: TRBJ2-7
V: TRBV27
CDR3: ASSLLGQPPYEQY